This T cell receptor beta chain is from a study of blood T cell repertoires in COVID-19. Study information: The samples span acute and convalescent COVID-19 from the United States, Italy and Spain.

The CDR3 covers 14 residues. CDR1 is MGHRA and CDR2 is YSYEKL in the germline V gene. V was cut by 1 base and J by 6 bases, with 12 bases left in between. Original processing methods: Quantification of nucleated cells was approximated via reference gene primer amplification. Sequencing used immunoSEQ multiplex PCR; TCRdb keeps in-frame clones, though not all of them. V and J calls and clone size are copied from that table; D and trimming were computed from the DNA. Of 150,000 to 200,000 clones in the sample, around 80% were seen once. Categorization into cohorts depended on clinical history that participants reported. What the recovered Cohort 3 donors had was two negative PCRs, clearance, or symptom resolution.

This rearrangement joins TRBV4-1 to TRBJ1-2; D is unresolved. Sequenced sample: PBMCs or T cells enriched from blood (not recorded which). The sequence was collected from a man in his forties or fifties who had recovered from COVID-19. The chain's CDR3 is CASSQGSIADGYTF. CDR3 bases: TGCGCCAGCAGCCAAGGGTCTATCGCCGATGGCTACACCTTC.